Listed here is a single T cell receptor (beta chain). This clonotype was recorded many times. The specificity of this receptor is unknown. The sample holds no much larger clone one base away, and base qualities are not on file. Sample treatment or condition, as interpreted from the label and publication: live attenuated yellow fever vaccine strain. PBMCs were isolated from peripheral blood using a standard Ficoll-Paque protocol. Dynabeads CD4 and CD8 positive selection kits were used to isolate CD4 and CD8 T-cell fractions. RNA was extracted with TriZol from bulk PBMCs, CD4 and CD8 fractions, and dextramer-positive and dextramer-negative fractions. This entry comes from a study of T cells after yellow fever vaccination (dated by TCRdb to about 2019). With respect to the entire study: Libraries from fractions with low cell numbers were prepared with the SMART-Seq v4 Ultra Low Input RNA kit. To follow T-cell clones before and after primary and booster YFV17D yellow fever vaccination, bulk TCR alpha and beta repertoires were sequenced over time. Two healthy male donors, one aged 18 to 30 and one aged 30 to 39 years, made up the cohort. Blood samples were taken at several timepoints before and after primary and secondary immunization, and bulk PBMC replicates and cell subsets were isolated. Overall study results and their limits: A small fraction of clonotypes appeared in both the CD4 and CD8 compartments, likely as a result of convergent recombination. Computational filtering was required because FACS-sorted repertoires could contain abundant contaminating clonotypes from the bulk population. Because the study included only a couple of donors, the extent to which the findings can be generalized is limited. After the booster, most clones that had expanded after primary vaccination were detected again (around 97% of CD4 and 88% of CD8), suggesting broad maintenance of memory. Compared with the primary T-cell response, the secondary T-cell response was faster but weaker, reaching its peak on day 5 rather than on day 15.

The CDR3 numbers 16 residues from cysteine through phenylalanine. Of the read, only the CDR3 DNA is kept; its 48 bases are in frame from base 1. According to the germline V gene, CDR1 reads SGHAT and CDR2 reads FQNNGV. Germline trimming amounts to 4 bases on V and 2 bases on J, with 5 as the count of junction bases outside the gene matches. Synthesis of TCR cDNA relied on 5'RACE template switching, a step that introduced a universal primer site along with unique molecular identifiers. Priming of cDNA synthesis was performed from both the TCR alpha and TCR beta constant segments. Library amplification involved two PCR steps, and the second step added sample barcodes and sequencing adapters. Sequencing of libraries was done on Illumina HiSeq 2500 (2x100 bp) or NovaSeq (2x150 bp). On the study's bioinformatics: Demultiplexing of reads and collapsing into UMI consensus sequences were performed with MIGEC, and V(D)J alignment was carried out with MiXCR. Vaccine-responding clonotypes were defined with edgeR using replicate PBMC samples, requiring FDR below 0.01 and a log2 fold change above 5 up to day 15. Each bulk clonotype received a CD4 or CD8 identity based on whether the sequenced CD4 or CD8 repertoire contained that clonotype at higher abundance. TCRdb trimmed the raw reads at Q25, called clones with MiXCR and kept productive beta chains. Each CDR3 protein gets just one entry, which takes the most common genes and DNA from the rows behind it. TCRdb's processing, not the authors', yielded these V and J calls. Present in this sample are roughly 120,000 distinct CDR3 sequences, 5.5% to 8% of which were seen just once. 2.7% of the sample belongs to the ten largest clones.

The sample consisted of CD4+ T cells sorted from PBMCs, taken about 49 days after the first yellow fever vaccination. This TCR was recovered from a man between 18 and 35 years old who received the YFV17D yellow fever vaccine. The sequence is built from TRBV11-2 and TRBJ2-3; 11 bases in the middle match TRBD2. The base sequence is TGTGCCAGCAGCTATAGCGGGGGGGGAAACACAGATACGCAGTATTTT. It encodes CASSYSGGGNTDTQYF.